The clone carrying this TCR beta chain was observed a few times. This CDR3 region has 14 residues. CDR1 and CDR2 (germline): LGHNA, YNFKEQ. V lost 4 bases and J lost 7; bases outside the gene matches: 10. This sample is part of a study of blood T cell repertoires in COVID-19. In the study's own analysis: Amplification of reference gene primers provided the estimated nucleated cell counts. Profiled with immunoSEQ multiplex PCR; TCRdb holds only in-frame clones, not every one. The D gene and trimming were derived from the DNA, and the V and J assignments and clone size from that table. This table has about 240,000 clones, around 83% appearing once.

The receptor's source is a woman in her forties or fifties with COVID-19, enrolled during active disease. V usage is TRBV4-2 and J usage is TRBJ2-7; 7 bases align to TRBD2. Sequencing used peripheral blood. CDR3 DNA sequence: TGTGCCAGCAGCCCGTCCGGGGGGTCAGGTGAGCAGTACTTC. Translation gives CASSPSGGSGEQYF.